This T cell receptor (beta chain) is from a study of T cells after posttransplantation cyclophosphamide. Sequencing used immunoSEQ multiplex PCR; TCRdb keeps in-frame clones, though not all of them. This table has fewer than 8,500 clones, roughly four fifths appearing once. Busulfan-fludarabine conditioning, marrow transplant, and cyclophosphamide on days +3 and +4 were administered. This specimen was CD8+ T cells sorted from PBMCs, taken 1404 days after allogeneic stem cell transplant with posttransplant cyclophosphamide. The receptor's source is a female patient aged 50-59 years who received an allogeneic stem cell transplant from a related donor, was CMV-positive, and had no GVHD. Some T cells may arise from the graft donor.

The CDR3 DNA follows: TGTGCCAGCAGCCCCGGGACATCTAACTATGGCTACACCTTC. Protein: CASSPGTSNYGYTF. V gene TRBV5-5 combines with J gene TRBJ1-2; maybe TRBD1 (6 bases). Trimming took off 4 bases at V and 0 bases at J, with 10 bases between the two ends. This CDR3 has 14 residues. Germline CDR1 is SGHKS and CDR2 is YYEKEE (reference sequence). Together with reference TRBV5-5 and TRBJ1-2, the CDR3 gives the full variable domain: DAGVTQSPTHLIKTRGQQVTLRCSPISGHKSVSWYQQVLGQGPQFIFQYYEKEERGRGNFPDRFSARQFPNYSSELNVNALLLGDSALYLCASSPGTSNYGYTFGSGTRLTVV.